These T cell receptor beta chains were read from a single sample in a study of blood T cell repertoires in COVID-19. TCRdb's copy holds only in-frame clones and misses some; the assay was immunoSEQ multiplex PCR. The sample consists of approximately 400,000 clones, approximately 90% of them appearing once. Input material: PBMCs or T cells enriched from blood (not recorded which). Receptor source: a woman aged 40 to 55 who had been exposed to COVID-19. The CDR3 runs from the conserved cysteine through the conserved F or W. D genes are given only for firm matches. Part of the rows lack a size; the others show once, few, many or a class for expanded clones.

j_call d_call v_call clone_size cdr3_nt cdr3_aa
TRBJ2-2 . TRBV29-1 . TGCAGCGCCGACAGCCTGGACCGTGAGCCCGGGGAGCTGTTTTTT CSADSLDREPGELFF
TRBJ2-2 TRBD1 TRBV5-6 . TGTGCCAGCAGCTTGGCAGGGGGCACCGGGGAGCTGTTTTTT CASSLAGGTGELFF
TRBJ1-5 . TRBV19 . TGTGCCAGTACCCCCGGGCGGGGCAATCAGCCCCAGCATTTT CASTPGRGNQPQHF
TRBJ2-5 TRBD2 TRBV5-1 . TGCGCCAGCAGCTTTGCCCCCCCACTAGCGGCCCAAGAGACCCAGTACTTC CASSFAPPLAAQETQYF
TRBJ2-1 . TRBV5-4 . TGTGCCAGCAGCTTGAGGAGCTCCTACAATGAGCAGTTCTTC CASSLRSSYNEQFF
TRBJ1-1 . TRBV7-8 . TGTGCCAGCAGCCACATCAAACGGACCTACCCGGGGGGGGCAATAACTGAAGCTTTCTTT CASSHIKRTYPGGAITEAFF
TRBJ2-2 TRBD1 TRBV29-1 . TGCAGCGCTTCGACAGGGGGCACCGGGGAGCTGTTTTTT CSASTGGTGELFF
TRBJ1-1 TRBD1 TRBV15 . TGTGCCACCAGCAGAGGGGACAGGGGCCCTGAAGCTTTCTTT CATSRGDRGPEAFF
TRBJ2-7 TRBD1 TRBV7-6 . TGTGCCAGCAGCACAACAGGGGGTTCCAACGAGCAGTACTTC CASSTTGGSNEQYF
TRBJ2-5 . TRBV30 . TGTGCCTGGAGTAAGATACCTCGGGAGACCCAGTACTTC CAWSKIPRETQYF
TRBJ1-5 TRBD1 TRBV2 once TGTGCCAGCAGCCCCGACAGGGGTGGTAGCAATCAGCCCCAGCATTTT CASSPDRGGSNQPQHF
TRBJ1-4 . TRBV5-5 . TGTGCCAGCAGCTTGGAGGGGGCAACTAATGAAAAACTGTTTTTT CASSLEGATNEKLFF
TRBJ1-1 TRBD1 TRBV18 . TGTGCCAGCTCACCAATCGGACAGGGGGAGATAAACACTGAAGCTTTCTTT CASSPIGQGEINTEAFF
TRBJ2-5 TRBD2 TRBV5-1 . TGCGCCAGCAGCTTGGGCCTAGCGGGGAAAGAGACCCAGTACTTC CASSLGLAGKETQYF
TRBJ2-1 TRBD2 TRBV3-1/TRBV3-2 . TGTGCCAGCAGCCTTGCCGGGACTAGCGTTCTGAATGAGCAGTTCTTC CASSLAGTSVLNEQFF
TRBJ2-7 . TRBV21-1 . TGTGCCAGCAGCGCCGTTAAAGGACAGGGAATAGATGGGCAGTACTTC CASSAVKGQGIDGQYF
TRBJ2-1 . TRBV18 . TGTGCCAGCTCCGCCAGCGAGAGTAACAATGAGCAGTTCTTC CASSASESNNEQFF
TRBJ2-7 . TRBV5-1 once TGCGCCAGCAGCGGAACAGGGAGCTCCTACGAGCAGTACTTC CASSGTGSSYEQYF
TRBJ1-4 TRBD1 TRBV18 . TGTGCCAGCTCAGCGGGACAGGGGGATGAAAAACTGTTTTTT CASSAGQGDEKLFF
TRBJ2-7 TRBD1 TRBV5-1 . TGCGCCAGCAAAATGAGAACAGGGGGCTCCTACGAGCAGTACTTC CASKMRTGGSYEQYF
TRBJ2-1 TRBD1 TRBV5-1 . TGCGCCAGCAGCTGGACAGGGGGAAGCAATGAGCAGTTCTTC CASSWTGGSNEQFF
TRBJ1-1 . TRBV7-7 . TGTGCTAGCAGCTTAGCACTCAACACTGAAGCTTTCTTT CASSLALNTEAFF
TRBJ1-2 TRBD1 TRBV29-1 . TGCAGCGCATCGGACAGGGGCCGCTATGGCTACACCTTC CSASDRGRYGYTF
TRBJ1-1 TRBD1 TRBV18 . TGTGCCAGTTCCACCCGGGACAGGGGTGAAGCTTTCTTT CASSTRDRGEAFF
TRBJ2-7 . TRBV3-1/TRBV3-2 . TGTGCCAGCAGCCAAGACTTGGCGGACGAGCAGTACTTC CASSQDLADEQYF